What follows are 20 T cell receptor beta chains derived from one specimen sequenced in a study of blood T cell repertoires in COVID-19. The data were produced by immunoSEQ multiplex PCR, yet TCRdb's version contains in-frame clones alone and is incomplete. The table lists some 110,000 clones, roughly four fifths of them singletons. The sequenced material came from peripheral blood. Every receptor here comes from a woman of 80 years or more with active or convalescent COVID-19.

This sequence joins TRBV4-1 and TRBJ2-7; 11 positions agree with TRBD2. The germline V gene has CDR1 MGHRA and CDR2 YSYEKL. The V gene end was trimmed by 6 bases and the J gene end by 3 bases; junction bases not matched to a gene: 7. This CDR3 contains 15 residues. CDR3 in amino acids: CASRTGTSGNYEQYF. The CDR3 DNA follows: TGCGCCAGCAGGACCGGGACTAGCGGCAACTACGAGCAGTACTTC.

V is TRBV30 and J is TRBJ1-4; 8 bases fit TRBD1. The germline CDR1 and CDR2 sequences are GTSNPN and SVGIG (reference sequence). This CDR3 is 14 amino acids long. With V trimmed by 3 bases and J by 8 bases, 8 bases remained unmatched. The CDR3 loop reads CAWRGDRLYEKLFF. CDR3 bases: TGTGCCTGGAGGGGGGACAGGTTATACGAAAAACTGTTTTTT.

The chain couples TRBV5-1 to TRBJ2-3; the D gene is possibly TRBD2 (5 bases). V was cut by 0 bases and J by 8 bases, with 16 bases left in between. The length of the CDR3 is 15 residues. Germline V gene sequence: CDR1 SGHRS, CDR2 YFSETQ. CDR3: CASSLAIEGGGTQYF. CDR3 coding DNA: TGCGCCAGCAGCTTGGCCATTGAGGGTGGTGGTACGCAGTATTTT.

This chain joins TRBV7-3 and TRBJ1-2; 11 bases are shared with TRBD1. The length of the CDR3 is 14 residues. Germline CDR1 and CDR2: SGHTA and FQGTGA. V was clipped by 4 bases and J by 4 bases; unmatched bases: 2. The DNA of the CDR3 is TGTGCCAGCAGCTCAGGGACAGGGGGCTATGGCTACACCTTC. Translation: CASSSGTGGYGYTF.

V gene TRBV27 combines with J gene TRBJ2-1; a weak D match, TRBD1 (6 bases). This CDR3 is 17 amino acids long. Germline CDR1 is MNHEY and CDR2 is SMNVEV (reference sequence). V was shortened by 3 bases and J by 4 bases, with 19 bases between the two germline ends. For the CDR3, the DNA is TGTGCCAGCAGTTTCCGCCTGCTGGGGGCTCGGTACAATGAGCAGTTCTTC. Its protein is CASSFRLLGARYNEQFF.

The chain recombines TRBV5-5 with TRBJ1-5; weak D call: TRBD1 (5 bases). The length of the CDR3 is 15 residues. V was clipped by 1 base and J by 1 base, with 9 bases between them. CDR1 and CDR2 from the germline V gene are SGHKS and YYEKEE (reference sequence). Here the CDR3 reads CASSLIGVSNQPQHF. As DNA, the CDR3 is TGTGCCAGCAGCTTGATAGGGGTAAGCAATCAGCCCCAGCATTTT.

This clone was seen more than once but under ten times. Written as DNA, the CDR3 is TGTGCCAGCTGCCGGGACAGAGACTACGAGCAGTACTTC. Translated, it gives CASCRDRDYEQYF. The chain couples TRBV2 to TRBJ2-7, with 7 bases identical to TRBD1. The CDR3 runs to 13 residues. The V gene end was trimmed by 8 bases and the J gene end by 3 bases; junction bases not matched to a gene: 7. CDR1 and CDR2 (germline): SNHLY, FYNNEI.

J is TRBJ1-1 and V is TRBV18; the D gene is possibly TRBD1 (5 bases). With 10 bases removed from V and 3 bases from J, the gap between germline ends came to 12 bases. CDR1 is KGHSH and CDR2 is LQKENI in the germline V gene. This CDR3 comprises 12 residues. In DNA, the CDR3 is TGTGCCACCTCGTCGGGGGACACTGAAGCTTTCTTT. Encoded protein: CATSSGDTEAFF.

The chain combines TRBV28 with TRBJ1-2; D remains ambiguous. The CDR3 sequence is 14 residues long. The V and J ends lost 1 base and 7 bases respectively, with 13 bases between them. Looked up from germline, CDR1 is MDHEN and CDR2 is SYDVKM. As DNA, the CDR3 is TGTGCCAGCAGTTTATCCCCCCCACTATCTGGCTACACCTTC. The encoded protein is CASSLSPPLSGYTF.

This clone has more than one count but fewer than ten. Different DNA sequences within this sample yield the same CDR3. The rearrangement joins TRBV7-2 to TRBJ1-4; no firm D call. V dropped 1 base and J dropped 8 bases, with 11 bases sitting between them. There are 14 residues in the CDR3. The germline V gene has CDR1 SGHTA and CDR2 FQGNSA. DNA of the CDR3: TGTGCCAGCAGCTTAGGGCGCGAGCGGGAAAAACTGTTTTTT. This translates into CASSLGREREKLFF.

The chain employs TRBV14 and TRBJ2-1; 9 bases agree with TRBD1. CDR1 is SGHDN and CDR2 is FVKESK in the germline V gene. This CDR3 has 16 residues. The V segment lost 4 bases and the J segment 1 base; nucleotides outside the gene matches: 5. The CDR3 coding sequence is TGTGCCAGCAGCCGAACAGGGGGCCCTTCCTACAATGAGCAGTTCTTC. It encodes CASSRTGGPSYNEQFF.

The chain recombines TRBV4-1 with TRBJ1-5; possibly TRBD1 for D (5 bases). CDR3 length: 17 amino acids. The germline V gene has CDR1 MGHRA and CDR2 YSYEKL. V shed 2 bases and J shed 2 bases, with 16 bases lying between them. The CDR3 bases are TGCGCCAGCAGCCAATTTGGTCTCAGGGTCGGCAATCAGCCCCAGCATTTT. It encodes CASSQFGLRVGNQPQHF.

This chain joins TRBV28 and TRBJ1-2; 8 nucleotides match TRBD1. This CDR3 spans 14 amino acids. After removal of 6 bases from V and 7 bases from J, the junction contained 10 bases not matched to a gene. CDR1 is MDHEN and CDR2 is SYDVKM in the germline V gene. The chain's CDR3 is CASSVSGQGSGYTF. The CDR3 bases are TGTGCCAGCAGCGTCTCCGGACAGGGAAGTGGCTACACCTTC.

This sequence joins TRBV5-1 and TRBJ2-4, with 10 bases identical to TRBD1. After removal of 4 bases from V and 16 bases from J, the junction contained 14 bases not matched to a gene. Germline values: CDR1 SGHRS, CDR2 YFSETQ. The CDR3 length is 14 residues. Written as DNA, the CDR3 is TGCGCCAGCAGCGACGCACCGGGACAGGGGTTAGCCTACTTC. Its translation: CASSDAPGQGLAYF.

CDR3 in amino acids: CASSLGSVNYGYTF. CDR3 in DNA: TGTGCCAGCAGCTTAGGTTCAGTAAACTATGGCTACACCTTC. The rearrangement uses TRBV7-2 and TRBJ1-2; no clear D. V lost 1 base to trimming and J lost 2 bases, with 8 bases between them. CDR3 size: 14 residues. CDR1 is SGHTA and CDR2 is FQGNSA in the germline V gene.

V gene TRBV19 combines with J gene TRBJ2-5; no clear D. Germline V gene data show CDR1 as LNHDA and CDR2 as SQIVND (reference sequence). CDR3 length: 14 residues. V was trimmed by 3 bases and J by 2 bases, leaving 10 bases between them. CDR3 coding DNA: TGTGCCAGTAGTATTGGAGAGACTCAAGAGACCCAGTACTTC. Its protein is CASSIGETQETQYF. Full variable domain (remainder filled in from reference TRBV19 and TRBJ2-5): DGGITQSPKYLFRKEGQNVTLSCEQNLNHDAMYWYRQDPGQGLRLIYYSQIVNDFQKGDIAEGYSVSREKKESFPLTVTSAQKNPTAFYLCASSIGETQETQYFGPGTRLLVL.

This clone was recorded at least ten times. This chain connects TRBV14 to TRBJ1-1; D gene ambiguous. The V gene lost 4 bases and the J gene lost 8 bases, with 11 bases spanning the gap. This CDR3 is 12 amino acids long. Germline CDR1 SGHDN, CDR2 FVKESK. The CDR3 loop reads CASSPWGGEAFF. The CDR3 DNA sequence: TGTGCCAGCAGCCCATGGGGAGGGGAAGCTTTCTTT.

This rearrangement joins TRBV9 to TRBJ2-5; 11 positions agree with TRBD2. In germline, CDR1 is SGDLS, CDR2 YYNGEE. With 0 bases clipped from V and 5 bases from J, the junction kept 9 bases outside the gene matches. The CDR3 covers 17 residues. CDR3 region: CASSVGDSGGAGETQYF. Here the CDR3 DNA reads TGTGCCAGCAGCGTAGGTGATAGCGGGGGGGCTGGGGAGACCCAGTACTTC.

V and J are TRBV6-5 and TRBJ1-1, with 9 positions matching TRBD1. This CDR3 spans 15 amino acids. After removal of 7 bases from V and 2 bases from J, the junction contained 8 bases not matched to a gene. The V gene's germline CDR1 is MNHEY and CDR2 SVGAGI. The CDR3 spells CASKTRTGENTEAFF. For the CDR3, the DNA is TGTGCCAGCAAGACGAGGACAGGGGAAAACACTGAAGCTTTCTTT.

This clone appeared a few times. The chain carries TRBV28 and TRBJ1-2; TRBD1 matches 7 bases. V dropped 4 bases and J dropped 6; count of bases not matched to a gene: 11. The CDR3 consists of 15 residues. The germline gives CDR1 MDHEN, CDR2 SYDVKM. CDR3 bases: TGTGCCAGCAGTTCCTCAACAGGGGAATGGGATGGCTACACCTTC. It is translated as CASSSSTGEWDGYTF.